This TCR beta chain was recovered during a study of T cells after yellow fever vaccination. The V gene end was trimmed by 8 bases and the J gene end by 4 bases; junction bases not matched to a gene: 14. Germline V CDR1 and CDR2: MGHRA, YSYEKL. The CDR3 length is 16 residues. TCRdb re-called the 5' RACE reads with MiXCR, one entry per CDR3 protein. Of about 99,000 distinct CDR3 sequences listed, about 6% were seen once; the top ten hold about two fifths. The sample was CD8+ T cells sorted from PBMCs, taken 10 days after the yellow fever booster vaccination. This sequence originates from a man younger than 35 who received the YFV17D yellow fever vaccine. The chain recombines TRBV4-1 with TRBJ2-5; TRBD1 matches 9 bases. The CDR3 nucleotides are TGCGCCAGCGCCCCAGGCCGGACAGGGGCGGCAGAGACCCAGTACTTC. Translation: CASAPGRTGAAETQYF.